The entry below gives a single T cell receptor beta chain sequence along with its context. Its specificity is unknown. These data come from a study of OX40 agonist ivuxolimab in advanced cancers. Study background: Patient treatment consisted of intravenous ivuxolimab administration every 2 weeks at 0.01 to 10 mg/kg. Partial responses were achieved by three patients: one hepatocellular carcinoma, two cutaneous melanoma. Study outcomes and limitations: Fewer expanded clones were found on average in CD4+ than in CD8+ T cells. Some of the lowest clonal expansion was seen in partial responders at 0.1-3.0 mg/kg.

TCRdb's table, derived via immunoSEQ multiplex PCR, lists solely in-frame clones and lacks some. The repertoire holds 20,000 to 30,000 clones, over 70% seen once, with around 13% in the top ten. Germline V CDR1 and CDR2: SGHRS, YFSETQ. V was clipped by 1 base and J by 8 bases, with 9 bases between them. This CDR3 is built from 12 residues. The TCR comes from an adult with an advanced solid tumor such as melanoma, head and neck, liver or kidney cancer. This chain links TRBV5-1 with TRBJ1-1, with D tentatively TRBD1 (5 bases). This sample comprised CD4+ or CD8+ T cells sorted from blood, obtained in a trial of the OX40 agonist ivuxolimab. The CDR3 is CASSLQGVEAFF. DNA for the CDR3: TGCGCCAGCAGCTTGCAAGGGGTCGAAGCTTTCTTT.